The 20 T cell receptor beta chains below come from one sample, sequenced in a study of cytomegalovirus exposure and HLA in healthy donors. PCR employed 60 Vbeta and 13 Jbeta primers. TCRdb's copy holds only in-frame clones and misses some; the assay was immunoSEQ multiplex PCR. The sample holds 55,000 to 70,000 clones, roughly four fifths seen once. The source material was PBMCs. These TCRs come from a human donor in good health.

The J gene is TRBJ2-3, the V gene TRBV5-1; TRBD1 agrees at 7 bases. The germline CDR1 and CDR2 sequences are SGHRS and YFSETQ. The CDR3 runs to 16 residues. Unmatched junction bases numbered 11, after V lost 4 bases and J lost 3 bases. CDR3 sequence: CASSPWRSGGTDTQYF. CDR3 bases: TGCGCCAGCAGCCCATGGCGGTCAGGGGGTACAGATACGCAGTATTTT.

The chain links TRBV7-6 to TRBJ1-4; D call uncertain. The germline V and J ends were trimmed by 4 bases and 6 bases, with 12 bases remaining between them. Per germline, CDR1 SGHVS and CDR2 FNYEAQ. The CDR3 extends over 14 amino acids. The DNA for the CDR3 is TGTGCCAGCAGCTCACCCGGGAATTATGAAAAACTGTTTTTT. Amino acid sequence: CASSSPGNYEKLFF.

The chain employs TRBV28 and TRBJ2-7; TRBD1 might be the D (6 bases). V dropped 8 bases and J dropped 2 bases, with 19 bases sitting between them. The CDR3 has 15 amino acids. Germline V gives CDR1 MDHEN, CDR2 SYDVKM. The CDR3, as DNA: TGTGCCAGCGGCTCTGTGGACAGTCTCACCTACGAGCAGTACTTC. Translation gives CASGSVDSLTYEQYF.

The chain employs TRBV27 and TRBJ2-1, with 10 bases matching TRBD1. Germline CDR1 reads MNHEY; CDR2 reads SMNVEV (reference sequence). V lost 6 bases, J lost 15 bases, and 11 bases stayed unmatched. The CDR3 runs 13 residues. CDR3 region: CASSETGGPISFF. The CDR3 DNA follows: TGTGCCAGCAGCGAGACAGGGGGCCCCATATCGTTCTTC.

The rearrangement uses TRBV10-3 and TRBJ1-5; TRBD1 matches 8 bases. V was clipped by 10 bases and J by 6 bases; unmatched bases: 14. This CDR3 spans 15 amino acids. Germline V gives CDR1 ENHRY, CDR2 SYGVKD. CDR3 DNA: TGTGCCACTTACCCAGGGGGCGCATTAGGTCAGCCCCAGCATTTT. It codes for CATYPGGALGQPQHF.

The chain combines TRBV4-3 with TRBJ2-7; 8 bases match TRBD2. J gave up 4 bases and V 1 base, and 12 bases lay outside the gene matches. This CDR3 contains 17 residues. Germline CDR1 is LGHNA and CDR2 is YSLEER. The CDR3 sequence is CASSQGSYGRAAYEQYF. The CDR3 DNA sequence: TGCGCCAGCAGCCAAGGCAGTTACGGGAGGGCGGCGTACGAGCAGTACTTC.

The chain carries TRBV29-1 and TRBJ1-2; 7 nucleotides line up with TRBD1. The germline CDR1 and CDR2 sequences are SQVTM and ANQGSEA. This CDR3 is 15 amino acids long. V shed 1 base and J 6 bases; nucleotides not matched to a gene: 11. CDR3 DNA: TGCAGCGTTGAAGGGGGGACAGCTAATTCGAATGGCTACACCTTC. Translation: CSVEGGTANSNGYTF.

This clone was recorded only once. The rearrangement uses TRBV19 and TRBJ1-1; D not certain. The ends were cut back, 2 bases at V and 1 base at J, with 8 bases in the middle. Germline assignment: CDR1 LNHDA and CDR2 SQIVND (reference sequence). The CDR3 contains 14 residues. The CDR3: CASSITQQNTEAFF. CDR3 coding DNA: TGTGCCAGTAGTATAACACAACAGAACACTGAAGCTTTCTTT.

This clone occurred a few times. The chain links TRBV2 to TRBJ1-2; a weak D match, TRBD1 (5 bases). V lost 4 bases to trimming and J lost 8 bases, with 11 bases between them. The CDR3 contains 12 residues. Germline V gene lookup returns CDR1 SNHLY and CDR2 FYNNEI. CDR3 sequence: CASSVNGGGYTF. As DNA, the CDR3 is TGTGCCAGCAGTGTTAACGGGGGAGGCTACACCTTC.

This clone has just one count. V usage is TRBV7-2 and J usage is TRBJ2-1; 7 bases fit TRBD1. J lost 8 bases, V lost 4 bases, and 11 bases had no gene match. CDR1 and CDR2 from the germline V gene are SGHTA and FQGNSA. This CDR3 spans 15 amino acids. For the CDR3, the DNA is TGTGCCAGCAGCTCCGGACAGGTAGGGTACGATGAGCAGTTCTTC. Its translation: CASSSGQVGYDEQFF.

V gene TRBV18 combines with J gene TRBJ2-3, with 9 nucleotides matching TRBD2. This CDR3 spans 15 amino acids. V gave up 3 bases and J gave up 4 bases; unmatched junction bases: 5. Germline V gives CDR1 KGHSH, CDR2 LQKENI. The DNA of the CDR3 is TGTGCCAGCTCACCTCTTCTAGCGGGGCCAGATACGCAGTATTTT. Its translation: CASSPLLAGPDTQYF.

The rearrangement uses TRBV19 and TRBJ2-7, with unresolved D. The length of the CDR3 is 14 residues. Germline CDR1 is LNHDA and CDR2 is SQIVND (reference sequence). The germline V and J ends were trimmed by 3 bases and 2 bases, with 11 bases remaining between them. The CDR3 DNA reads TGTGCCAGTAGTATTCGGGTAGAGGCCTACGAGCAGTACTTC. Translated: CASSIRVEAYEQYF.

This chain links TRBV13 with TRBJ2-3; a possible D gene is TRBD2 (6 bases). CDR1 is PRHDT, CDR2 FYEKMQ, per germline (reference sequence). Trimming removed 1 base from V and 1 base from J, with 6 bases in between. The CDR3 loop spans 14 amino acids. CDR3 sequence (DNA): TGTGCCAGCAGCTTAGCGGGGGGCACAGATACGCAGTATTTT. Amino acid sequence: CASSLAGGTDTQYF.

The chain recombines TRBV7-2 with TRBJ1-1, with TRBD1 as a possible D gene (5 bases). This CDR3 is built from 14 residues. Deletions cut 2 bases from V and 4 bases from J, with 11 bases between. Germline V gene sequence: CDR1 SGHTA, CDR2 FQGNSA. This CDR3 is CASSLSGGVTEAFF. The DNA for the CDR3 is TGTGCCAGCAGCTTAAGCGGGGGGGTCACTGAAGCTTTCTTT.

This clone was detected only a few times. This sequence joins TRBV6-6 and TRBJ1-2, with TRBD1 as a possible D gene (6 bases). V lost 6 bases and J 8 bases, leaving 16 bases between the germline ends. This CDR3 contains 13 residues. Germline V lookup: CDR1 MNHNY, CDR2 SVGAGI (reference sequence). The CDR3 loop is CASSSPGGRGYTF. The CDR3 DNA follows: TGTGCCAGCAGCTCACCGGGGGGGCGAGGCTACACCTTC.

The CDR3 here is CASRRGWVQLNTGELFF. The CDR3 DNA follows: TGTGCCAGCAGGCGGGGATGGGTCCAATTGAACACCGGGGAGCTGTTTTTT. The J gene is TRBJ2-2, the V gene TRBV7-9, with D possibly TRBD2 on 6 matching bases. The V end lost 6 bases, the J end lost 1 base, and 18 bases lay between the germline ends. This CDR3 spans 17 amino acids. The germline V gene encodes CDR1 SEHNR and CDR2 FQNEAQ (reference sequence).

This sequence joins TRBV9 and TRBJ2-1, with no clear D. The CDR3 loop spans 16 amino acids. The V end was cut by 2 bases, the J end by 2 bases, with 14 bases between. Germline V CDR1 and CDR2: SGDLS, YYNGEE. In nucleotides, the CDR3 is TGTGCCAGCAGCGTCCTACCTGGGCACACCTACAATGAGCAGTTCTTC. Amino acid sequence: CASSVLPGHTYNEQFF. Full variable domain (outside the CDR3, taken from reference TRBV9 and TRBJ2-1): DSGVTQTPKHLITATGQRVTLRCSPRSGDLSVYWYQQSLDQGLQFLIQYYNGEERAKGNILERFSAQQFPDLHSELNLSSLELGDSALYFCASSVLPGHTYNEQFFGPGTRLTVL.

This sequence joins TRBV30 and TRBJ2-7; the match to TRBD1 covers 10 bases. This CDR3 comprises 15 residues. The V gene end was trimmed by 0 bases and the J gene end by 4 bases; junction bases not matched to a gene: 6. Germline-derived CDR1 and CDR2 are GTSNPN and SVGIG (reference sequence). Here the CDR3 reads CAWSVRDRGLYEQYF. Written as DNA, the CDR3 is TGTGCCTGGAGTGTACGGGACAGGGGTTTGTACGAGCAGTACTTC. The full variable domain, its missing parts supplied by reference TRBV30 and TRBJ2-7, is SQTIHQWPATLVQPVGSPLSLECTVEGTSNPNLYWYRQAAGRGLQLLFYSVGIGQISSEVPQNLSASRPQDRQFILSSKKLLLSDSGFYLCAWSVRDRGLYEQYFGPGTRLTVT.

The chain combines TRBV5-4 with TRBJ2-5; the match to TRBD1 covers 7 bases. In germline, CDR1 is SGHNT, CDR2 YYREEE (reference sequence). This CDR3 contains 15 residues. With 4 bases clipped from V and 3 bases from J, the junction kept 9 bases outside the gene matches. The CDR3, as DNA: TGTGCCAGCAGCCACCTGGACAGGACTGAAGAGACCCAGTACTTC. It encodes CASSHLDRTEETQYF.

CDR3 coding DNA: TGTGCCAGCAGCTCGGACAGGGCGGAGAATTCACCCCTCCACTTT. Its translation: CASSSDRAENSPLHF. This chain links TRBV11-2 with TRBJ1-6; 8 nucleotides agree with TRBD1. Germline V CDR1 and CDR2: SGHAT, FQNNGV. The trim removed 4 bases at V and 7 bases at J, leaving 6 bases unmatched. This CDR3 contains 15 residues.